One and the same sample provided the 5 T cell receptor beta chains below, sequenced in a study of T cells in Graves' hyperthyroidism and ophthalmopathy (dated by TCRdb to 2018 to 2020). Receptor amplification or capture employed multiplex PCR. Instrument on record: Illumina HiSeq 2000. Amplification of TCR beta CDR3 regions was carried out from RNA transcripts. For the first round of RT-PCR on the TCR CDR3, the HTBI primer set was used together with the Qiagen OneStep RT-PCR kit. In TCRdb, the public reads were trimmed at Q25 with fastp and aligned with MiXCR, with productive beta chains retained. Every distinct CDR3 protein forms one entry, paired with its most common genes and DNA. The sample table shows approximately 870,000 distinct CDR3 sequences, and more than 30% are seen once. About 9% of the sample lies in the top ten. Material for sequencing was blood. These receptors were taken from a young man with Graves' hyperthyroidism.

In its sample, this clonotype was seen a few times. V is TRBV12-3 or TRBV12-4 and J is TRBJ1-3, with D maybe TRBD1 (6 bases). The CDR3 contains 16 residues. Between the trimmed V and J ends, which lost 2 bases and 0 bases, there was a span of 11 bases. CDR3 in DNA: TGTGCCAGCAGTTTACGACAGGCGAACTCTGGAAACACCATATATTTT. Protein product: CASSLRQANSGNTIYF.

The rearrangement links TRBV12-3 or TRBV12-4 to TRBJ1-5, with 7 bases matching TRBD1. J was trimmed by 6 bases and V by 3 bases; bases with no gene match: 8. This CDR3 contains 15 residues. Here the CDR3 reads CASSLRTGVVQPQHF. The DNA of the CDR3 is TGTGCCAGCAGTTTGCGGACAGGAGTGGTTCAGCCCCAGCATTTT.

This clonotype was recorded at least ten times. This chain joins TRBV6-5 and TRBJ1-2; D is possibly TRBD1 (5 bases). Germline values: CDR1 MNHEY, CDR2 SVGAGI. Trimming cost V 8 bases and J 3 bases, with 7 bases left between them. The CDR3 has 11 amino acids. The chain's CDR3 is CASGTDYGYTF. The CDR3 DNA follows: TGTGCCAGCGGGACGGACTATGGCTACACCTTC.

This sequence joins TRBV7-2 and TRBJ1-4; D ambiguous. The germline V gene encodes CDR1 SGHTA and CDR2 FQGNSA. The V end was cut by 5 bases, the J end by 5 bases, with 15 bases between. The CDR3 has 15 residues. CDR3: CASSAGLGKNEKLFF. The CDR3, as DNA: TGTGCCAGCAGCGCGGGGTTAGGAAAAAATGAAAAACTGTTTTTT.

At least ten counts were recorded for this clonotype. The V and J genes are TRBV2 and TRBJ1-1; D is ambiguous. This CDR3 has 15 amino acids. V lost 3 bases and J lost 1, with 12 bases in between. Germline assignment: CDR1 SNHLY and CDR2 FYNNEI. The CDR3 DNA follows: TGTGCCAGCAGTGAGGATAGAAGGGCGAACACTGAAGCTTTCTTT. Protein: CASSEDRRANTEAFF.